This is a list of T cell receptor beta chains from one sample in a study of blood T cell repertoires in COVID-19. TCRdb keeps only in-frame clones here, not all; method: immunoSEQ multiplex PCR. The sample yields 250,000 to 300,000 clones, around 87% seen once. The sample comprised peripheral blood. These receptors were taken from a woman aged 55 to 70 with COVID-19, enrolled during active disease. CDR3s include the opening cysteine and the closing phenylalanine or tryptophan. Fields, in order: clone size, V gene, J gene, D gene, CDR3 protein, CDR3 DNA. The D gene is left open where the match is weak. Clone sizes are given selectively: once, few, many, or a class where the clone is expanded.

clone size: .; V gene: TRBV3-1/TRBV3-2; J gene: TRBJ2-1; D gene: TRBD2; CDR3 protein: CASSKSRREGPYNEQFF; CDR3 DNA: TGTGCCAGCAGCAAATCCAGGCGGGAGGGCCCCTACAATGAGCAGTTCTTC
clone size: .; V gene: TRBV12-3/TRBV12-4; J gene: TRBJ2-5; D gene: .; CDR3 protein: CASTQAAGETQYF; CDR3 DNA: TGTGCCAGCACCCAGGCGGCAGGGGAGACCCAGTACTTC
clone size: few; V gene: TRBV27; J gene: TRBJ1-2; D gene: .; CDR3 protein: CASALLQGYGGYTF; CDR3 DNA: TGTGCCAGCGCCTTGCTTCAGGGGTACGGTGGCTACACCTTC
clone size: .; V gene: TRBV28; J gene: TRBJ2-3; D gene: TRBD2; CDR3 protein: CASSILAGASTDTQYF; CDR3 DNA: TGTGCCAGCAGCATACTAGCGGGGGCAAGCACAGATACGCAGTATTTT
clone size: .; V gene: TRBV5-1; J gene: TRBJ2-3; D gene: TRBD2; CDR3 protein: CASSLDSGSTDTQYF; CDR3 DNA: TGCGCCAGCAGCTTGGATAGCGGGAGCACAGATACGCAGTATTTT
clone size: .; V gene: TRBV24-1; J gene: TRBJ2-3; D gene: TRBD2; CDR3 protein: CATSDRSGRGTDTQYF; CDR3 DNA: TGTGCCACCAGTGACCGGAGCGGGAGGGGCACAGATACGCAGTATTTT
clone size: .; V gene: TRBV15; J gene: TRBJ2-1; D gene: .; CDR3 protein: CATSSGYYNEQFF; CDR3 DNA: TGTGCCACCAGCTCAGGCTACTACAATGAGCAGTTCTTC
clone size: .; V gene: TRBV28; J gene: TRBJ1-1; D gene: .; CDR3 protein: CASSSYDRRTEAFF; CDR3 DNA: TGTGCCAGCAGCTCATACGACAGGCGGACTGAAGCTTTCTTT
clone size: .; V gene: TRBV7-2; J gene: TRBJ1-1; D gene: TRBD1; CDR3 protein: CASSPAETGGGGTFF; CDR3 DNA: TGTGCCAGCAGCCCCGCCGAGACAGGGGGCGGTGGAACTTTCTTT
clone size: .; V gene: TRBV15; J gene: TRBJ2-7; D gene: .; CDR3 protein: CATSPGQGGLREQYF; CDR3 DNA: TGTGCCACCAGCCCGGGGCAGGGAGGTCTGCGGGAGCAGTACTTC
clone size: .; V gene: TRBV11-3; J gene: TRBJ2-2; D gene: TRBD1; CDR3 protein: CASSLQGAVSGELFF; CDR3 DNA: TGTGCCAGCAGCTTACAGGGGGCGGTCAGCGGGGAGCTGTTTTTT
clone size: .; V gene: TRBV5-1; J gene: TRBJ2-2; D gene: .; CDR3 protein: CASSLKGAGELFF; CDR3 DNA: TGCGCCAGCAGCTTGAAAGGGGCCGGGGAGCTGTTTTTT
clone size: once; V gene: TRBV5-1; J gene: TRBJ2-2; D gene: .; CDR3 protein: CASGSGSNTGELFF; CDR3 DNA: TGCGCCAGCGGGTCGGGGTCGAACACCGGGGAGCTGTTTTTT
clone size: .; V gene: TRBV6-2/TRBV6-3; J gene: TRBJ1-5; D gene: TRBD1; CDR3 protein: CASSYGGQGSQPQHF; CDR3 DNA: TGTGCCAGCAGTTACGGGGGACAGGGAAGTCAGCCCCAGCATTTT
clone size: .; V gene: TRBV24-1; J gene: TRBJ1-2; D gene: .; CDR3 protein: CATQGSLPMGYGYTF; CDR3 DNA: TGTGCCACCCAGGGATCCCTCCCTATGGGCTATGGCTACACCTTC
clone size: .; V gene: TRBV30; J gene: TRBJ2-3; D gene: TRBD2; CDR3 protein: CAWSVGRADTQYF; CDR3 DNA: TGTGCCTGGAGTGTCGGGAGGGCAGATACGCAGTATTTT
clone size: .; V gene: TRBV15; J gene: TRBJ1-1; D gene: TRBD1; CDR3 protein: CATSSQGATGAFF; CDR3 DNA: TGTGCCACCAGCTCCCAGGGGGCGACGGGGGCTTTCTTT
clone size: .; V gene: TRBV19; J gene: TRBJ1-5; D gene: TRBD1; CDR3 protein: CASSTGDRQWPQHF; CDR3 DNA: TGTGCCAGTTCCACCGGGGACAGACAATGGCCCCAGCATTTT
clone size: .; V gene: TRBV28; J gene: TRBJ1-2; D gene: .; CDR3 protein: CASSRVPAEETF; CDR3 DNA: TGTGCCAGCAGCCGTGTACCGGCGGAGGAAACCTTC
clone size: .; V gene: TRBV7-3; J gene: TRBJ2-7; D gene: TRBD2; CDR3 protein: CASSRSGRGYEQYF; CDR3 DNA: TGTGCCAGCAGCCGTAGCGGGAGAGGCTACGAGCAGTACTTC
clone size: .; V gene: TRBV30; J gene: TRBJ1-5; D gene: TRBD1; CDR3 protein: CAWSVRTGTGGNQPQHF; CDR3 DNA: TGTGCCTGGAGTGTACGAACAGGGACAGGGGGCAATCAGCCCCAGCATTTT
clone size: .; V gene: TRBV6-5; J gene: TRBJ2-3; D gene: .; CDR3 protein: CASSQSLASTDTQYF; CDR3 DNA: TGTGCCAGCAGCCAAAGTCTAGCCAGCACAGATACGCAGTATTTT
clone size: .; V gene: TRBV7-9; J gene: TRBJ2-3; D gene: TRBD2; CDR3 protein: CASSPRGGGTDTQYF; CDR3 DNA: TGTGCCAGCAGCCCCCGGGGAGGGGGCACAGATACGCAGTATTTT
clone size: .; V gene: TRBV5-5; J gene: TRBJ2-1; D gene: TRBD1; CDR3 protein: CASSLTGVGDNEQFF; CDR3 DNA: TGTGCCAGCAGCCTTACAGGGGTCGGGGACAATGAGCAGTTCTTC
clone size: .; V gene: TRBV28; J gene: TRBJ1-6; D gene: .; CDR3 protein: CASSLFIRLRSGFMTRLNSPLHF; CDR3 DNA: TGTGCCAGCAGTTTATTTATTCGGTTAAGATCGGGGTTTATGACTCGACTCAATTCACCCCTCCACTTT
clone size: once; V gene: TRBV11-2; J gene: TRBJ2-5; D gene: TRBD2; CDR3 protein: CASSLDGTPGGETQYF; CDR3 DNA: TGTGCCAGCAGCTTAGATGGGACTCCGGGAGGGGAGACCCAGTACTTC
clone size: .; V gene: TRBV30; J gene: TRBJ1-1; D gene: .; CDR3 protein: CAWSRQLNTEAFF; CDR3 DNA: TGTGCCTGGAGCAGACAGTTGAACACTGAAGCTTTCTTT
clone size: .; V gene: TRBV20-1; J gene: TRBJ1-6; D gene: TRBD1; CDR3 protein: CSASDRVDSPLHF; CDR3 DNA: TGCAGTGCTAGTGACAGGGTGGATTCACCCCTCCACTTT
clone size: .; V gene: TRBV4-3; J gene: TRBJ2-6; D gene: TRBD1; CDR3 protein: CASSQDGTGESGANVLTF; CDR3 DNA: TGCGCCAGCAGCCAAGATGGGACAGGGGAGTCCGGGGCCAACGTCCTGACTTTC
clone size: .; V gene: TRBV2; J gene: TRBJ1-1; D gene: .; CDR3 protein: CASSDGPGFTEAFF; CDR3 DNA: TGTGCCAGCAGTGATGGGCCAGGGTTCACTGAAGCTTTCTTT
clone size: .; V gene: TRBV7-2; J gene: TRBJ2-1; D gene: TRBD2; CDR3 protein: CASSLTSGTYNEQFF; CDR3 DNA: TGTGCCAGCAGCTTAACAAGCGGGACCTACAATGAGCAGTTCTTC
clone size: .; V gene: TRBV5-5; J gene: TRBJ2-1; D gene: .; CDR3 protein: CASSLVWGPYNEQFF; CDR3 DNA: TGTGCCAGCAGCTTGGTGTGGGGGCCCTACAATGAGCAGTTCTTC
clone size: .; V gene: TRBV7-3; J gene: TRBJ2-1; D gene: TRBD2; CDR3 protein: CASSLAGRENEQFF; CDR3 DNA: TGTGCCAGCAGCTTAGCGGGGAGGGAGAATGAGCAGTTCTTC
clone size: .; V gene: TRBV4-3; J gene: TRBJ2-2; D gene: .; CDR3 protein: CASSQGVQGGTGELFF; CDR3 DNA: TGCGCCAGCAGCCAAGGGGTTCAGGGGGGCACCGGGGAGCTGTTTTTT
clone size: .; V gene: TRBV11-2; J gene: TRBJ1-6; D gene: TRBD1; CDR3 protein: CASSFRGTANSPLHF; CDR3 DNA: TGTGCCAGCAGCTTCCGAGGGACAGCAAATTCACCCCTCCACTTT
clone size: .; V gene: TRBV7-9; J gene: TRBJ2-3; D gene: TRBD1; CDR3 protein: CASSLASGTGSDTQYF; CDR3 DNA: TGTGCCAGCAGCTTAGCCTCCGGGACAGGTTCAGATACGCAGTATTTT
clone size: .; V gene: TRBV9; J gene: TRBJ1-5; D gene: .; CDR3 protein: CASSVSGTLNQPQHF; CDR3 DNA: TGTGCCAGCAGCGTATCCGGGACACTCAATCAGCCCCAGCATTTT
clone size: .; V gene: TRBV30; J gene: TRBJ2-7; D gene: TRBD1; CDR3 protein: CAWSADRGGGYEQYF; CDR3 DNA: TGTGCCTGGAGTGCCGACAGGGGTGGGGGGTACGAGCAGTACTTC
clone size: .; V gene: TRBV28; J gene: TRBJ1-3; D gene: TRBD1; CDR3 protein: CASSSRGPAGNTIYF; CDR3 DNA: TGTGCCAGCAGTTCAAGGGGGCCGGCTGGAAACACCATATATTTT
clone size: .; V gene: TRBV5-4; J gene: TRBJ2-7; D gene: .; CDR3 protein: CASSLVAGPYEQYF; CDR3 DNA: TGTGCCAGCAGCTTGGTCGCGGGCCCCTACGAGCAGTACTTC
clone size: .; V gene: TRBV7-2; J gene: TRBJ1-2; D gene: TRBD1; CDR3 protein: CASSYNTGGDYGYTF; CDR3 DNA: TGTGCCAGCAGCTACAATACAGGGGGCGACTATGGCTACACCTTC
clone size: .; V gene: TRBV11-3; J gene: TRBJ2-2; D gene: .; CDR3 protein: CASSLAIAAGGELFF; CDR3 DNA: TGTGCCAGCAGCTTAGCGATCGCGGCTGGCGGGGAGCTGTTTTTT
clone size: .; V gene: TRBV20-1; J gene: TRBJ1-2; D gene: TRBD1; CDR3 protein: CSASSNGQAVDGYTF; CDR3 DNA: TGCAGTGCTAGTTCTAACGGACAGGCCGTGGATGGCTACACTTTC
clone size: .; V gene: TRBV5-4; J gene: TRBJ2-2; D gene: .; CDR3 protein: CASSLRGSNTGELFF; CDR3 DNA: TGTGCCAGCAGCTTGCGAGGGTCGAACACCGGGGAGCTGTTTTTT
clone size: .; V gene: TRBV28; J gene: TRBJ2-3; D gene: TRBD2; CDR3 protein: CASSLGGLGAADTQYF; CDR3 DNA: TGTGCCAGCAGTTTGGGGGGGTTAGGAGCTGCGGATACGCAGTATTTT
clone size: .; V gene: TRBV5-1; J gene: TRBJ2-1; D gene: TRBD1; CDR3 protein: CASSLTTGVGYNEQFF; CDR3 DNA: TGCGCCAGCAGCTTGACTACAGGGGTGGGGTACAATGAGCAGTTCTTC
clone size: .; V gene: TRBV11-2; J gene: TRBJ2-7; D gene: TRBD2; CDR3 protein: CASSLVGGGNEQYF; CDR3 DNA: TGTGCCAGCAGCCTCGTCGGGGGGGGAAACGAGCAGTACTTC
clone size: few; V gene: TRBV19; J gene: TRBJ1-6; D gene: TRBD1; CDR3 protein: CASSTGQGNSPLHF; CDR3 DNA: TGTGCCAGTAGTACCGGACAGGGTAATTCACCCCTCCACTTT
clone size: .; V gene: TRBV29-1; J gene: TRBJ1-4; D gene: .; CDR3 protein: CSVQTNEKLFF; CDR3 DNA: TGCAGCGTCCAAACTAATGAAAAACTGTTTTTT
clone size: few; V gene: TRBV7-9; J gene: TRBJ2-7; D gene: TRBD2; CDR3 protein: CASTRGEEAYEQYF; CDR3 DNA: TGTGCCAGCACCCGGGGGGAAGAGGCCTACGAGCAGTACTTC
clone size: .; V gene: TRBV7-3; J gene: TRBJ2-5; D gene: .; CDR3 protein: CASSKYPRETQYF; CDR3 DNA: TGTGCCAGCAGCAAATACCCACGGGAGACCCAGTACTTC
clone size: .; V gene: TRBV19; J gene: TRBJ1-5; D gene: TRBD1; CDR3 protein: CASSIPERGLSQPQHF; CDR3 DNA: TGTGCCAGTAGTATCCCAGAGAGGGGGCTGAGTCAGCCCCAGCATTTT
clone size: .; V gene: TRBV6-1; J gene: TRBJ2-7; D gene: TRBD1; CDR3 protein: CASSEYRTGAFSYEQYF; CDR3 DNA: TGTGCCAGCAGTGAATATCGGACAGGGGCCTTCTCCTACGAGCAGTACTTC
clone size: .; V gene: TRBV6-2/TRBV6-3; J gene: TRBJ2-2; D gene: .; CDR3 protein: CASSTGFVGTGELFF; CDR3 DNA: TGTGCCAGCAGTACGGGTTTTGTGGGCACCGGGGAGCTGTTTTTT